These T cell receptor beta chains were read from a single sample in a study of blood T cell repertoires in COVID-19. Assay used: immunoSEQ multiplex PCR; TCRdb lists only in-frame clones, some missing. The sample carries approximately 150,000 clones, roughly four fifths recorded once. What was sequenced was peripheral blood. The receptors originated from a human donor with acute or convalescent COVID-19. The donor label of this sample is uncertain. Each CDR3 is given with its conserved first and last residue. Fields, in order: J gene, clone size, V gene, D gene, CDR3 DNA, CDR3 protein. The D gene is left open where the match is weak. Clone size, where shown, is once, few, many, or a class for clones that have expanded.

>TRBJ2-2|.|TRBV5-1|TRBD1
TGCGCCAGCAGACCCGGGACAGGGGGGACCGGGGAGCTGTTTTTT
CASRPGTGGTGELFF
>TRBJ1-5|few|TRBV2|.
TGTGCCAGCAGTGCGTTAGCGGGCGGGGGTCAGCCCCAGCATTTT
CASSALAGGGQPQHF
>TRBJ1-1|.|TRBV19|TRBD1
TGTGCCAGTCATGACAGGGGGCCCGCTTTCTTT
CASHDRGPAFF
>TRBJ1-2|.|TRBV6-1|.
TGTGCCAGCAGTGATCGAGCGGTCGCTAACTATGGCTACACCTTC
CASSDRAVANYGYTF
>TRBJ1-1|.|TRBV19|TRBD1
TGTGCCTGTTTGGACAGGGGAGGGGGGAACACTGAAGCTTTCTTT
CACLDRGGGNTEAFF
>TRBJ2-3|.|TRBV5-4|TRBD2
TGTGCCAGCACTACTCCCGCCCGATGGCGGGGGGGCGAGCAGTATTTT
CASTTPARWRGGEQYF
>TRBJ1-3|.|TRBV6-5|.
TGTGCCAGCAGTTACGTTGTCGGGGGCTCTGGAAACACCATATATTTT
CASSYVVGGSGNTIYF
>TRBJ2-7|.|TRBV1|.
TGCACCAGCAGCGTCCACTCCTACGAGCAGTACTTC
CTSSVHSYEQYF
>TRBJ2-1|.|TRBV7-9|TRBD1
TGTGCCAGCAGCACGGACAGGGGAGGCTACAATGAGCAGTTCTTC
CASSTDRGGYNEQFF
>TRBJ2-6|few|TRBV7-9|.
TGTGCCAGCAGCTTAAATGAGGGGGCCAACGTCCTGACTTTC
CASSLNEGANVLTF
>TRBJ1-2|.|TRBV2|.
TGTGCCAGCAAATCGGAGGTATCCAACTATGGCTACACCTTC
CASKSEVSNYGYTF
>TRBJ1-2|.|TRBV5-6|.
TGTGCCAGCAGCTTGGCGAGGTTTGGGGGCTACACCTTC
CASSLARFGGYTF
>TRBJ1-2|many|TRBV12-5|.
TGTGCTAGTGCCGCCCAGGCCTTGGCTAACTATGGCTACACCTTC
CASAAQALANYGYTF
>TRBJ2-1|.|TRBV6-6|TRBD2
TGTGCCAGCAGTGCCCCAGTAGCGGGGAGGAGAAATGAGCAGTTCTTC
CASSAPVAGRRNEQFF
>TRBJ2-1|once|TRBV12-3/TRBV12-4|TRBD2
TGTGCCAGCAGTTTTACCCTGGCGGGGGGCAGGATCTTC
CASSFTLAGGRIF
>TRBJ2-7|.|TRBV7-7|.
TGTGCCACCTCGACCCTAGGGGCGGGGTACGAGCAGTACTTC
CATSTLGAGYEQYF
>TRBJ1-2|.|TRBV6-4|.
TGTGCCAGCAGTGAATCCTCAGTTTTGGACAGAACTGGCTACACCTTC
CASSESSVLDRTGYTF
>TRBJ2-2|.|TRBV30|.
TGTGCCTGGAGTCCCCGAGGGCCGCACACCGGGGAGCTGTTTTTT
CAWSPRGPHTGELFF
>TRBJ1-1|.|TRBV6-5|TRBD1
TGTGCCAGCAGGGCGACAGGGCCTAACACTGAAGCTTTCTTT
CASRATGPNTEAFF
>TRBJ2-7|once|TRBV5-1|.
TGCGCCAGCAGCTTGCGCGGCGGCTTCCAGGGCGACGAGCAGTACTTC
CASSLRGGFQGDEQYF
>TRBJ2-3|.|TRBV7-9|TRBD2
TGTGCCAGCAGCTTAGGGACTAGGAGCACAGATACGCAGTATTTT
CASSLGTRSTDTQYF
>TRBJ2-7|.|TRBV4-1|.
TGCGCCAGCAGCCAAGAGGTCCAGTTATACGAGCAGTACTTC
CASSQEVQLYEQYF
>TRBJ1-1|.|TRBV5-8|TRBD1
TGTGCCAGCAGCTTATATTCCGGGACAGCGAATTTTGAAGCTTTCTTT
CASSLYSGTANFEAFF